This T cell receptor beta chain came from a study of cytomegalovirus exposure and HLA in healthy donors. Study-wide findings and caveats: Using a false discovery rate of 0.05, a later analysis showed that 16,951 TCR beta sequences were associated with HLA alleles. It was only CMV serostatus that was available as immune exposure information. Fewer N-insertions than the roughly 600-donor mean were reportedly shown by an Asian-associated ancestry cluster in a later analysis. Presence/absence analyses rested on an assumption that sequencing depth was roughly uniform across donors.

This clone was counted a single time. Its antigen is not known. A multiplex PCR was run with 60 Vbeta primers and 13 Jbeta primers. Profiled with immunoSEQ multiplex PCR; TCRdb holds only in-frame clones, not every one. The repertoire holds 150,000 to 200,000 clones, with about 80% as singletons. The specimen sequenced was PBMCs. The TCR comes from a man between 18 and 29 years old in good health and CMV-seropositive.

The CDR3 reads CASSPRYSGGRGMNTEAFF. In DNA form, the CDR3 reads TGTGCCAGCTCACCTAGATACTCAGGGGGACGGGGCATGAACACTGAAGCTTTCTTT. The chain recombines TRBV18 with TRBJ1-1; 7 bases align to TRBD1. Germline-derived CDR1 and CDR2 are KGHSH and LQKENI. V was clipped by 3 bases and J by 0 bases; unmatched bases: 16. CDR3 length: 19 residues.